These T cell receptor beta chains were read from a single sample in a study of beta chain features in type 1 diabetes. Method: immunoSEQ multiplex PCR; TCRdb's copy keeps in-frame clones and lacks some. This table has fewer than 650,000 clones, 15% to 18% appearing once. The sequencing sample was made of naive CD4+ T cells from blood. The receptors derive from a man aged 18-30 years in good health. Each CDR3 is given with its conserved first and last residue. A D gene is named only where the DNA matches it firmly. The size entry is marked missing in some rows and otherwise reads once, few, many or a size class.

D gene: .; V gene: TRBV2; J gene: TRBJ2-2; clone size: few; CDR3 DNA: TGTGCCAGCGGTACGACAGGGAGGACCGGGGAGCTGTTTTTT; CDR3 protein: CASGTTGRTGELFF
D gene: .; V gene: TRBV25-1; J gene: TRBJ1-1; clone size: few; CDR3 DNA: TGTGCCAGCAGTGAATGGGAGACAGCTTTCTTT; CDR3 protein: CASSEWETAFF
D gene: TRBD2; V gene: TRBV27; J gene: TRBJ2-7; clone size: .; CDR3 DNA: TGTGCCTCAAGACTAGCGGGAGCGTCCCCCGAGCAGTACTTC; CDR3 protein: CASRLAGASPEQYF
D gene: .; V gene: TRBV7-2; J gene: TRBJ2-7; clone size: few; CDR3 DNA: TGTGCCAGCAGCTTAAACGTCGGGGCCCCCTCCTACGAGCAGTACTTC; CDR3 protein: CASSLNVGAPSYEQYF
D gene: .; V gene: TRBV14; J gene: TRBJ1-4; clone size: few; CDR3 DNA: TGTGCCAGCAGCTACAGGATCCGGGCGGGTGAAAAACTGTTTTTT; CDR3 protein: CASSYRIRAGEKLFF
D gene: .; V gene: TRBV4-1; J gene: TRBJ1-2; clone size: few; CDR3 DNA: TGCGCCAGCAGCCAAGAGGAATCCAGGGGCTCCTATGGCTACACCTTC; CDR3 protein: CASSQEESRGSYGYTF
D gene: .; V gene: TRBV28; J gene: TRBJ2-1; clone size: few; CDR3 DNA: TGTGCCAGCAGTCCCCACGGACTACTTGGGAATGAGCAGTTCTTC; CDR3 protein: CASSPHGLLGNEQFF
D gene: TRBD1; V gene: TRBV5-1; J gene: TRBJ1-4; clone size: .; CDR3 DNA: TGCGCCAGCAGCGGACGGACAGGTGGATCCAATGAAAAACTGTTTTTT; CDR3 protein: CASSGRTGGSNEKLFF
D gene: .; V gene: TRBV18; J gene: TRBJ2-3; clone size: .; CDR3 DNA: TGTGCCAGCTCCCTTCTGGAGGGACTCACAGATACGCAGTATTTT; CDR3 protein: CASSLLEGLTDTQYF
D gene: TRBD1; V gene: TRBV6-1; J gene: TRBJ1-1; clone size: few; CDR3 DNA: TGTGCCACCAGAAATACAGGGGGCGAAAGGGAAGCTTTCTTT; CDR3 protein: CATRNTGGEREAFF
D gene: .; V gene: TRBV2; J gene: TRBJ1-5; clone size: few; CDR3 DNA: TGTGCCAGCAGTGAAGAAACCTTTCCGCAGCCCCAGCATTTT; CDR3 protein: CASSEETFPQPQHF
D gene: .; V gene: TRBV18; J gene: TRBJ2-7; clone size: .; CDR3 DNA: TGTGCCAGCTCACCGAAGGGATACGAGCAGTACTTC; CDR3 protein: CASSPKGYEQYF
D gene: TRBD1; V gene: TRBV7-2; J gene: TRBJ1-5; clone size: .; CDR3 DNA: TGTGCCAGCAGCTGGACAGGGCCCAATCAGCCCCAGCATTTT; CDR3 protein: CASSWTGPNQPQHF
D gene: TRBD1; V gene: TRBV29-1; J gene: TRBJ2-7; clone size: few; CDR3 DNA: TGCAGCGCCGAACGGCTCAGGGGGCGTTACGAGCAGTACTTC; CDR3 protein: CSAERLRGRYEQYF
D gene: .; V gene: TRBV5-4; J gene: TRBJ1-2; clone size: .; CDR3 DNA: TGTGCCAGCAGCCCCGACAGGACCCTTAAGGGCTACACCTTC; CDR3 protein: CASSPDRTLKGYTF
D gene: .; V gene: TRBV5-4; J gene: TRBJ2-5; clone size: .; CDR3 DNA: .; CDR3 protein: CASSFGPGVMYQETQYF
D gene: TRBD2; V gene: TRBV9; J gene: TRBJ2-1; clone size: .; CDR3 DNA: TGTGCCAGCAGCTTAGGACTAGCTGTGTTCAATGAGCAGTTCTTC; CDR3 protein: CASSLGLAVFNEQFF
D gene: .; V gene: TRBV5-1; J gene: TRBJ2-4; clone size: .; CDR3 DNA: TGCGCCAGCAGCCCGACAGTCCTCGTAGCCAAAAACATTCAGTACTTC; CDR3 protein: CASSPTVLVAKNIQYF
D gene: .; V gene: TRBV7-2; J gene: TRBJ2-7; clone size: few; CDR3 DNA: TGTGCCAGCAGCTCCCCGGGACACAGCTCCTACGAGCAGTACTTC; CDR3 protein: CASSSPGHSSYEQYF
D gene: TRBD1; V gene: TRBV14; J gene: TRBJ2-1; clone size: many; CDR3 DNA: TGTGCCAGCAGCCAAGTGTACAGGGGATTACCCTACAATGAGCAGTTCTTC; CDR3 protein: CASSQVYRGLPYNEQFF
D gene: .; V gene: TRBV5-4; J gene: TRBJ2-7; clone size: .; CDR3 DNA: TGTGCCAGCAGCTTGGAAGGGCAGGGAGTGCGCGAGCAGTACTTC; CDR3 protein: CASSLEGQGVREQYF
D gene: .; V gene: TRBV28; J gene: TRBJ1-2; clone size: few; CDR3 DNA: TGTGCCAGCAGGGTAGGAAAAAACTATGGCTACACCTTC; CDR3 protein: CASRVGKNYGYTF
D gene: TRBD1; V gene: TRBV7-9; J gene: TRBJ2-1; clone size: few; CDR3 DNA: TGTGCCAGCAGCTATCATACAGGGGGCTCCTACAATGAGCAGTTCTTC; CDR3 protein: CASSYHTGGSYNEQFF
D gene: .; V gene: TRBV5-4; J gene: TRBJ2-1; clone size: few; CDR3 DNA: TGTGCCAGCAGCTTTCAGGGTTCATACAATGAGCAGTTCTTC; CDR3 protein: CASSFQGSYNEQFF
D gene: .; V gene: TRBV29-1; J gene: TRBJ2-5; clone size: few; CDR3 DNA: TGCAGCGTTGTACTGGAGACCCAGTACTTC; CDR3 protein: CSVVLETQYF
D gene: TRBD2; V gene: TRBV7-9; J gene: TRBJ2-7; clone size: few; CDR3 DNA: TGTGCCAGCAGCCCCGCCCCGGGGGGCTACGAGCAGTACTTC; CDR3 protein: CASSPAPGGYEQYF
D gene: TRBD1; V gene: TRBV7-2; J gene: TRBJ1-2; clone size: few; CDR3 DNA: TGTGCCAGCAGCAGAAATACAGGGGGCGGCGGAGTCTATGGCTACACCTTC; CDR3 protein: CASSRNTGGGGVYGYTF
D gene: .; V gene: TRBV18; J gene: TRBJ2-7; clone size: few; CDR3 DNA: TGTGCCAGCTCACCACGCGATGGATCCTACGAGCAGTACTTC; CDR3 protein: CASSPRDGSYEQYF
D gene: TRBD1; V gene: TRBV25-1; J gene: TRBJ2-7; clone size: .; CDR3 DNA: TGTGCCAGCACCAGGACAGGGTTTCCCTCCTACGAGCAGTACTTC; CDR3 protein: CASTRTGFPSYEQYF
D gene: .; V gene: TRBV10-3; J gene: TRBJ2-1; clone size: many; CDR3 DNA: TGTGCCATCGGGGGCGCGAGCTCCTACAATGAGCAGTTCTTC; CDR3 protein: CAIGGASSYNEQFF
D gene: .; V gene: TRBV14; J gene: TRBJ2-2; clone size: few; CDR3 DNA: TGTGCCAGCAGCCAAGATTGGGGTACCGGGGAGCTGTTTTTT; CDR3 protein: CASSQDWGTGELFF